This T cell receptor (beta chain) was captured in a study of T cells in Graves' hyperthyroidism and ophthalmopathy. General study results and limits: Blood held most thyroid clonotypes expanded above 0.001 frequency.

TCR beta CDR3 regions were amplified from RNA. First-round RT-PCR with HTBI primers amplified the TCR CDR3 region. TCRdb re-analysed the multiplex PCR reads in MiXCR, keeping a single row per CDR3 protein. The data show around 360,000 distinct CDR3 sequences, with 12% to 15% seen just once and about 21% held by the top ten. Looked up from germline, CDR1 is LGHDT and CDR2 is YNNKEL (reference sequence). The CDR3 loop spans 15 amino acids. Trimming pared 3 bases from V and 11 bases from J, leaving 22 bases between. This clonotype appeared many times. What it binds is unknown. V usage is TRBV3-1 and J usage is TRBJ1-1; tentatively, D is TRBD1 (5 bases). This clonotype originated in a woman aged 55 to 70 with Graves' ophthalmopathy. Specimen: blood. CDR3 residues: CASSQFLGTLTPAFF. CDR3 coding DNA: TGTGCCAGCAGCCAGTTCCTCGGGACCCTCACCCCGGCTTTCTTT.